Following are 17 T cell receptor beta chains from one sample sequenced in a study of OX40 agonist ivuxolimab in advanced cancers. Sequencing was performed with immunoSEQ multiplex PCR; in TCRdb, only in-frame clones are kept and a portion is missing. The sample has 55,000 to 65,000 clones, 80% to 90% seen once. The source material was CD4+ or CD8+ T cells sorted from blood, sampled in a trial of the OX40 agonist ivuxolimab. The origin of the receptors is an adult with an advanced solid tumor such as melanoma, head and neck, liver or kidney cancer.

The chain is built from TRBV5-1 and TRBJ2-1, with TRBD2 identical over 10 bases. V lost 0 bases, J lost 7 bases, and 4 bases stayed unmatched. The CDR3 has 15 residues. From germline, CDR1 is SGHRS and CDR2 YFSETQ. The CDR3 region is CASSLASGSGNEQFF. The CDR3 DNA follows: TGCGCCAGCAGCTTGGCTAGCGGGAGTGGGAATGAGCAGTTCTTC.

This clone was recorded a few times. CDR3 coding DNA: TGTGCCAGCAGGTCCGGGACTGATATGAACACTGAAGCTTTCTTT. It is translated as CASRSGTDMNTEAFF. The V and J genes are TRBV27 and TRBJ1-1, with D perhaps matching TRBD1 (5 bases). Trimming removed 6 bases at V and 0 bases at J, with 14 bases between. This CDR3 has 15 residues. Germline V gives CDR1 MNHEY, CDR2 SMNVEV (reference sequence).

CDR3 coding DNA: TGTGCCAGCAGTCCCCTCGGGGAGTTAATGAGGAAACTGTTTTTT. This translates into CASSPLGELMRKLFF. V usage is TRBV27 and J usage is TRBJ1-4; no firm D call. Germline values: CDR1 MNHEY, CDR2 SMNVEV (reference sequence). CDR3 length: 15 residues. V lost 5 bases to trimming and J lost 11 bases, with 21 bases between them.

CDR3 nucleotide sequence: TGTGCCATCAGTGAACTTAGCGGGGGGCCCGGCTATACGCAGTATTTT. It translates to CAISELSGGPGYTQYF. The chain uses TRBV10-3 and TRBJ2-3, with 10 positions matching TRBD2. Germline CDR1 ENHRY, CDR2 SYGVKD. Trimming removed 3 bases from V and 7 bases from J; junction bases left unmatched: 10. The CDR3 runs to 16 residues.

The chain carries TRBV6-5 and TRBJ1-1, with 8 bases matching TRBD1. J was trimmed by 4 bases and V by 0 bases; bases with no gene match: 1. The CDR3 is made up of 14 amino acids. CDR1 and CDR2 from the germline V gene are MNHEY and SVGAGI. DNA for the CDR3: TGTGCCAGCAGTTACTCCGGGACAGGCACTGAAGCTTTCTTT. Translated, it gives CASSYSGTGTEAFF.

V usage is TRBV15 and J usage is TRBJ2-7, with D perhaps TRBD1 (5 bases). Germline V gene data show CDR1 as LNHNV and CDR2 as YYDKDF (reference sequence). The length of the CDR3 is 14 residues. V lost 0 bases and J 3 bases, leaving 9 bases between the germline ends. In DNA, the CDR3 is TGTGCCACCAGCAGAGAAGGGGTAAGCTACGAGCAGTACTTC. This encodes CATSREGVSYEQYF.

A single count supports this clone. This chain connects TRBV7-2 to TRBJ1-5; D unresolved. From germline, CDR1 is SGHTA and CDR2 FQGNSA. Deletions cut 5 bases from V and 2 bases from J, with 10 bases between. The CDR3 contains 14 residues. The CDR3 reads CASSSAPGNQPQHF. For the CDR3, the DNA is TGTGCCAGCAGCAGTGCACCTGGCAATCAGCCCCAGCATTTT.

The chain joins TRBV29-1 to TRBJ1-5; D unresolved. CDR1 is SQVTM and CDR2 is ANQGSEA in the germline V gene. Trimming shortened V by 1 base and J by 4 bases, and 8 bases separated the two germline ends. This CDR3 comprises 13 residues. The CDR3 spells CSVEADSNQPQHF. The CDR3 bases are TGCAGCGTTGAAGCGGATTCTAATCAGCCCCAGCATTTT.

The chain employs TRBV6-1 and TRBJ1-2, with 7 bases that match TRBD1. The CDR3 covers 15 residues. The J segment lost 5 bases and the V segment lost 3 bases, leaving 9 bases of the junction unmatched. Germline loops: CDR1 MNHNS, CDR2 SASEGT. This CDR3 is CASSERGTEGYGYTF. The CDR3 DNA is TGTGCCAGCAGTGAGAGGGGGACAGAGGGGTATGGCTACACCTTC.

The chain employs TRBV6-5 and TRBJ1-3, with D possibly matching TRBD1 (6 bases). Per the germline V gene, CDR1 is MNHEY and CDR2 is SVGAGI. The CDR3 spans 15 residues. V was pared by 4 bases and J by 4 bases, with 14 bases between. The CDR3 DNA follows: TGTGCCAGCAGTTTTGGACAGTCTTCGGGAAACACCATATATTTT. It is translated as CASSFGQSSGNTIYF.

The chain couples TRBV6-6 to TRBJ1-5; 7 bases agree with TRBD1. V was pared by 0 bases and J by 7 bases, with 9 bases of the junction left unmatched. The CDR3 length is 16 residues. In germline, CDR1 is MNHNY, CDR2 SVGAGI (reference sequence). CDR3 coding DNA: TGTGCCAGCAGTTACTCGCGGGCAGGGGGGCGGCAGCCCCAGCATTTT. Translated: CASSYSRAGGRQPQHF.

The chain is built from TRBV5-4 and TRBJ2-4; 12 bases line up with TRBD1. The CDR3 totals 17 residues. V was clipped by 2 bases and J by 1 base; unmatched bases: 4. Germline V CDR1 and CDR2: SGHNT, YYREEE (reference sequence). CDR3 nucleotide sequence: TGTGCCAGCAGCTTTCCCGGGACAGGGGGCGCCAAAAACATTCAGTACTTC. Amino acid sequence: CASSFPGTGGAKNIQYF.

The CDR3 spells CASSPSGGVTDTQYF. As DNA, the CDR3 is TGTGCCAGCAGCCCGAGCGGGGGCGTCACAGATACGCAGTATTTT. The chain couples TRBV2 to TRBJ2-3, with 8 bases matching TRBD2. Germline-derived CDR1 and CDR2 are SNHLY and FYNNEI. The V gene end was trimmed by 6 bases and the J gene end by 2 bases; junction bases not matched to a gene: 7. The CDR3 sequence is 15 residues long.

CDR3 DNA sequence: TGTGCCATCAGTGCGGGGGATGGACAGTCAACTAATGAAAAACTGTTTTTT. Residues: CAISAGDGQSTNEKLFF. This sequence joins TRBV10-3 and TRBJ1-4, with D perhaps TRBD1 (6 bases). The V and J ends lost 4 bases and 0 bases respectively, with 15 bases between them. The CDR3 extends over 17 amino acids. Looked up from germline, CDR1 is ENHRY and CDR2 is SYGVKD.

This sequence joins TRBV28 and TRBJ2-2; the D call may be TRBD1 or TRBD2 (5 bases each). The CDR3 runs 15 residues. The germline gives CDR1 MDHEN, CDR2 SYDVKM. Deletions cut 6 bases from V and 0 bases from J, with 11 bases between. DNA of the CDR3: TGTGCCAGCAGGGTTGGGGGTCCGAACACCGGGGAGCTGTTTTTT. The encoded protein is CASRVGGPNTGELFF.

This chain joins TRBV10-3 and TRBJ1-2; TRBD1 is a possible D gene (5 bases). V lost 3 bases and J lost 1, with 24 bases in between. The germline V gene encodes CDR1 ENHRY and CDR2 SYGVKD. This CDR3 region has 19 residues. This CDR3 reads CAISESGPNRQGFNYGYTF. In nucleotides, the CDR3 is TGTGCCATCAGTGAATCGGGACCTAATCGGCAGGGCTTTAACTATGGCTACACCTTC.

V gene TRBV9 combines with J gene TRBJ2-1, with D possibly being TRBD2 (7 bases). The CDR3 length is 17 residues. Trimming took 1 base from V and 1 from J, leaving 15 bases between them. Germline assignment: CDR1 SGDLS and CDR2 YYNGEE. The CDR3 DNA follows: TGTGCCAGCAGCGTACAGACAGGCGGGAGTTCCTACAATGAGCAGTTCTTC. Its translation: CASSVQTGGSSYNEQFF.